This TCR beta chain was documented in a study of molecular identifiers for immune sequencing clone quantification. Naive CD8 T cells were FACS-sorted by CD8+CD4-CCR7+CD45RA+ markers. CDR1 and CDR2 from the germline V gene are SGHAT and FQNNGV. The CDR3 sequence is 16 residues long. Trimming took 6 bases from V and 0 from J, leaving 14 bases between them. In preparing bulk TCR libraries, previously described methods and listed TCR primers were used. From the PCR reads, TCRdb called clonotypes with MiXCR, one entry per CDR3 protein. The sample has hundreds of thousands of distinct CDR3 sequences, around 25% seen once.

The material sequenced was naive CD8+ T cells from blood, with Jurkat cell RNA spiked in. Subset in this sample: FACS-sorted CD8+CD4-CCR7+CD45RA+ naive T cells. The source of this sequence is a human donor in good health. Some libraries in this study had Jurkat cell RNA spiked in. This chain joins TRBV11-2 and TRBJ1-4; D is uncertain. The CDR3 loop reads CASSQDSVPTNEKLFF. The DNA for the CDR3 is TGTGCCAGCAGTCAAGATTCCGTCCCAACTAATGAAAAACTGTTTTTT.